The 23 T cell receptor beta chains presented below share a single source sample, sequenced in a study of shared clonotypes between healthy human individuals. The data were produced by immunoSEQ multiplex PCR, yet TCRdb's version contains in-frame clones alone and is incomplete. The repertoire holds around 2.5 million clones, with 93% as singletons. The sequenced material came from naive CD4+ T cells from PBMCs. Indicated subset: CD45RA+ positively selected. These receptors were obtained from a man aged 18 to 29 in good health. Some clones in this sample may be carry-over from other donors' samples.

The chain joins TRBV4-1 to TRBJ1-1, with D possibly TRBD1 on 6 matching bases. Germline-derived CDR1 and CDR2 are MGHRA and YSYEKL. The V gene lost 4 bases and the J gene lost 1 base, with 13 bases spanning the gap. The CDR3 has 15 residues. The CDR3 reads CASSPRTVQNTEAFF. DNA for the CDR3: TGCGCCAGCAGCCCCCGGACAGTCCAGAACACTGAAGCTTTCTTT.

CDR3 loop: CASSVPTGSEQYF. CDR3 sequence (DNA): TGTGCCAGCAGTGTCCCGACAGGTTCCGAGCAGTACTTC. This chain links TRBV2 with TRBJ2-7; D is possibly TRBD1 (6 bases). Trimming took 4 bases from V and 6 from J, leaving 13 bases between them. Germline assignment: CDR1 SNHLY and CDR2 FYNNEI. The CDR3 runs 13 residues.

With regard to this clone: This sample also contains other DNA sequences that code for the same CDR3. The chain employs TRBV5-1 and TRBJ2-1; unclear D gene. Germline lookup yields CDR1 SGHRS and CDR2 YFSETQ. This CDR3 has 13 amino acids. The V end lost 0 bases, the J end lost 6 bases, and 7 bases lay between the germline ends. The CDR3 protein is CASSLVVGNEQFF. The DNA of the CDR3 is TGCGCCAGCAGCTTGGTCGTAGGCAATGAGCAGTTCTTC.

The chain has TRBV4-1 and TRBJ2-5; D uncertain. The germline V gene has CDR1 MGHRA and CDR2 YSYEKL. The CDR3 totals 11 residues. V lost 4 bases to trimming and J lost 4 bases, with 4 bases between them. The CDR3 loop reads CASSLAETQYF. The CDR3 nucleotides read TGCGCCAGCAGCCTCGCAGAGACCCAGTACTTC.

The rearrangement links TRBV27 to TRBJ2-7; 10 nucleotides match TRBD2. Germline assignment: CDR1 MNHEY and CDR2 SMNVEV (reference sequence). The V gene end was trimmed by 2 bases and the J gene end by 2 bases; junction bases not matched to a gene: 3. The CDR3 runs 15 residues. The CDR3 reads CASSLVTSGAYEQYF. The CDR3 coding sequence is TGTGCCAGCAGTTTAGTTACTAGCGGGGCCTACGAGCAGTACTTC.

V is TRBV7-3 and J is TRBJ2-6, with D hard to call. Germline V gene sequence: CDR1 SGHTA, CDR2 FQGTGA. This CDR3 contains 14 residues. V lost 3 bases and J lost 2, with 5 bases in between. The CDR3: CASSFSTGANVLTF. For the CDR3, the DNA is TGTGCCAGCAGCTTCTCGACTGGGGCCAACGTCCTGACTTTC.

This rearrangement joins TRBV4-2 to TRBJ2-2, with D perhaps given as TRBD1 or TRBD2 (5 bases each). The CDR3 is 14 amino acids. Germline V gene sequence: CDR1 LGHNA, CDR2 YNFKEQ. The V and J ends lost 7 bases and 3 bases respectively, with 12 bases between them. DNA for the CDR3: TGTGCCAGCAAAGGGACCAGACACACCGGGGAGCTGTTTTTT. Protein product: CASKGTRHTGELFF.

Remarks on this clone: The sample holds other DNA sequences that translate to the same CDR3. The J gene is TRBJ1-2, the V gene TRBV19; D gene uncertain. V was trimmed by 0 bases and J by 2 bases, leaving 4 bases between them. The CDR3 has 13 residues. The germline CDR1 and CDR2 sequences are LNHDA and SQIVND (reference sequence). The CDR3 here is CASSIERNYGYTF. CDR3 bases: TGTGCCAGTAGTATAGAGAGAAACTATGGCTACACCTTC.

This chain joins TRBV2 and TRBJ2-7, with 9 bases matching TRBD2. CDR3 length equals 14 residues. V trimming: 6 bases; J trimming: 2 bases; junction bases outside the gene matches: 5. Germline assignment: CDR1 SNHLY and CDR2 FYNNEI. In nucleotides, the CDR3 is TGTGCCAGCAGCGGAAGCGGGGGGACCTACGAGCAGTACTTC. Amino acids: CASSGSGGTYEQYF.

In this sample, this clone turned up once. The chain joins TRBV5-8 to TRBJ1-2; 7 bases match TRBD1. Per germline, CDR1 SGHTS and CDR2 YDEGEE. The J segment lost 8 bases and the V segment lost 4 bases, leaving 11 bases of the junction unmatched. This CDR3 region has 14 residues. The CDR3 here is CASSAYVYRGGYTF. The CDR3 bases are TGTGCCAGCAGCGCTTACGTTTACAGGGGCGGCTACACCTTC.

J is TRBJ2-1 and V is TRBV6-5; maybe TRBD1 (5 bases). The CDR3 sequence is 12 residues long. Germline V gene sequence: CDR1 MNHEY, CDR2 SVGAGI. V was shortened by 6 bases and J by 3 bases, with 6 bases between the two germline ends. CDR3 DNA: TGTGCCAGCAGCGACAGCTACAATGAGCAGTTCTTC. Its translation: CASSDSYNEQFF.

The chain has TRBV5-1 and TRBJ1-2, with D maybe TRBD1 (6 bases). The CDR3 is 13 residues long. Trimming shortened V by 4 bases and J by 6 bases, and 13 bases separated the two germline ends. Germline V CDR1 and CDR2: SGHRS, YFSETQ. The DNA of the CDR3 is TGCGCCAGCAGCGATTTACAGGGAGATGGCTACACCTTC. Residues: CASSDLQGDGYTF.

The chain is built from TRBV25-1 and TRBJ2-1, with 9 bases fitting TRBD1. This CDR3 has 15 amino acids. The V segment lost 2 bases and the J segment 2 bases; nucleotides outside the gene matches: 1. Germline V gene data show CDR1 as MGHDK and CDR2 as SYGVNS. The CDR3 sequence: CASSERQGAYNEQFF. DNA for the CDR3: TGTGCCAGCAGTGAACGACAGGGGGCCTACAATGAGCAGTTCTTC.

The chain carries TRBV10-2 and TRBJ2-1; D remains unclear. V was shortened by 0 bases and J by 8 bases, with 8 bases between the two germline ends. From germline, CDR1 is WSHSY and CDR2 SAAADI. This CDR3 spans 13 amino acids. The CDR3 loop reads CASSESRSDEQFF. For the CDR3, the DNA is TGCGCCAGCAGTGAGTCTAGATCCGATGAGCAGTTCTTC.

V gene TRBV28 combines with J gene TRBJ2-4; D not certain. Germline-derived CDR1 and CDR2 are MDHEN and SYDVKM. V lost 1 base and J lost 0, with 7 bases in between. This CDR3 has 15 amino acids. The CDR3 here is CASSLFGLAKNIQYF. Written as DNA, the CDR3 is TGTGCCAGCAGTTTATTCGGGCTAGCCAAAAACATTCAGTACTTC.

The gene calls are TRBV21-1 and TRBJ2-6; the D segment call TRBD1 is taken from the table without a DNA check. TRBV21-1 is labeled a pseudogene. The CDR3 contains 16 residues. The chain's CDR3 is CAPKVGQYSGANVLTF. In DNA form, the CDR3 reads TGTGCCCCAAAAGTGGGACAGTACTCTGGGGCCAACGTCCTGACTTTC.

V usage is TRBV14 and J usage is TRBJ1-2; D is ambiguous. V lost 1 base and J lost 1, with 13 bases in between. The CDR3 consists of 16 residues. Germline-derived CDR1 and CDR2 are SGHDN and FVKESK. CDR3 in DNA: TGTGCCAGCAGCCAAGCGTCAAGTCGGGATAACTATGGCTACACCTTC. Its protein product is CASSQASSRDNYGYTF.

The chain combines TRBV6-1 with TRBJ1-2; 7 bases line up with TRBD1. J was trimmed by 7 bases and V by 3 bases; bases with no gene match: 8. The CDR3 length is 14 residues. Looked up from germline, CDR1 is MNHNS and CDR2 is SASEGT. The CDR3, as DNA: TGTGCCAGCAGTGATTTTAAGGGGGCTGGTGGCTACACCTTC. Amino acids: CASSDFKGAGGYTF.

The chain couples TRBV19 to TRBJ1-5, with D unresolved. Germline V gene lookup returns CDR1 LNHDA and CDR2 SQIVND (reference sequence). This CDR3 is 13 amino acids long. The V end was cut by 1 base, the J end by 3 bases, with 4 bases between. CDR3 in DNA: TGTGCCAGTAGTATAGTAAACAATCAGCCCCAGCATTTT. Translating it yields CASSIVNNQPQHF.

V usage is TRBV28 and J usage is TRBJ2-5; D is perhaps TRBD1 or TRBD2 (5 bases each). CDR1 is MDHEN, CDR2 SYDVKM, per germline. This CDR3 has 14 residues. The V gene lost 3 bases and the J gene lost 5 bases, with 13 bases spanning the gap. In DNA form, the CDR3 reads TGTGCCAGCAGTTTGTCGGCTGGGGGTGAGACCCAGTACTTC. Its translation is CASSLSAGGETQYF.

The J gene is TRBJ2-1, the V gene TRBV6-5, with D possibly TRBD2 on 5 matching bases. This CDR3 comprises 16 residues. Germline V CDR1 and CDR2: MNHEY, SVGAGI. V lost 0 bases and J lost 0, with 9 bases in between. CDR3 in DNA: TGTGCCAGCAGTTACTCGCGGGTTAGCTCCTACAATGAGCAGTTCTTC. Translated, it gives CASSYSRVSSYNEQFF.

The chain recombines TRBV19 with TRBJ1-1; D is unresolved. Per germline, CDR1 LNHDA and CDR2 SQIVND (reference sequence). The CDR3 totals 15 residues. V was cut by 1 base and J by 1 base, with 10 bases left in between. DNA for the CDR3: TGTGCCAGTAGTATAGTCAGGACGCCGAACACTGAAGCTTTCTTT. Translation gives CASSIVRTPNTEAFF.

The chain carries TRBV19 and TRBJ1-2; D may be TRBD1 (5 bases). CDR1 and CDR2 (germline): LNHDA, SQIVND (reference sequence). The V end was cut by 9 bases, the J end by 4 bases, with 21 bases between. The CDR3 has 15 amino acids. This CDR3 reads CASNVDRFVSYGYTF. CDR3 coding DNA: TGTGCCAGCAACGTCGACAGATTTGTTTCCTATGGCTACACCTTC.